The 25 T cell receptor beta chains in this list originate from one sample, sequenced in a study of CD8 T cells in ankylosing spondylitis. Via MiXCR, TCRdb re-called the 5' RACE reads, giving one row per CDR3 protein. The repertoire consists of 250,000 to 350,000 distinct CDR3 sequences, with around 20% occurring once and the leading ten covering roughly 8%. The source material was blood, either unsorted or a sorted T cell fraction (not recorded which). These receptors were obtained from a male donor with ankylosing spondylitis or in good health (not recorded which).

CDR3 protein: CASSLALAMYNEQFF. CDR3 nucleotide sequence: TGTGCCAGCAGTTTAGCGCTAGCCATGTACAATGAGCAGTTCTTC. This chain joins TRBV12-3 or TRBV12-4 and TRBJ2-1; TRBD2 might be the D (5 bases). There are 15 residues in the CDR3. The V gene lost 0 bases and the J gene lost 4 bases, with 10 bases spanning the gap.

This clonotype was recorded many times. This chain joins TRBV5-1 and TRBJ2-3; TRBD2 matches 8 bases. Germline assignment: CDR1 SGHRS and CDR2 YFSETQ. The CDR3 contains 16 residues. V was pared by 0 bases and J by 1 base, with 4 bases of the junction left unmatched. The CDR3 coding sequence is TGCGCCAGCAGCTTGGTGTCGGGAGGGGGCACAGATACGCAGTATTTT. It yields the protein CASSLVSGGGTDTQYF. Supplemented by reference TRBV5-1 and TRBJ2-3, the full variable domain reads KAGVTQTPRYLIKTRGQQVTLSCSPISGHRSVSWYQQTPGQGLQFLFEYFSETQRNKGNFPGRFSGRQFSNSRSEMNVSTLELGDSALYLCASSLVSGGGTDTQYFGPGTRLTVL.

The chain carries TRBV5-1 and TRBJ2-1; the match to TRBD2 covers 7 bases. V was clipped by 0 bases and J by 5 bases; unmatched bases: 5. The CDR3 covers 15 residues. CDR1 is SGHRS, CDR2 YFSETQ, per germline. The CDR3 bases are TGCGCCAGCAGCTTGGCCCCGGGACTACACAATGAGCAGTTCTTC. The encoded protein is CASSLAPGLHNEQFF.

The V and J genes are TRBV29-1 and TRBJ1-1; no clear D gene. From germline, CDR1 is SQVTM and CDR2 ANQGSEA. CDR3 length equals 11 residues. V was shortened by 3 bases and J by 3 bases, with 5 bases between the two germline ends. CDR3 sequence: CSVDPHTEAFF. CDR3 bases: TGCAGCGTTGATCCACACACTGAAGCTTTCTTT.

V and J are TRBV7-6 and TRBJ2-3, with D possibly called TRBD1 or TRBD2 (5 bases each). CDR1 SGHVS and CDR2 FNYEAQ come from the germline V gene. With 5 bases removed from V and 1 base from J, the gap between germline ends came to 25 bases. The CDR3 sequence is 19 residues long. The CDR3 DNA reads TGTGCCAGCAGCATTCAGTCAGGACTTTTCATAGGGGGCACAGATACGCAGTATTTT. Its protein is CASSIQSGLFIGGTDTQYF.

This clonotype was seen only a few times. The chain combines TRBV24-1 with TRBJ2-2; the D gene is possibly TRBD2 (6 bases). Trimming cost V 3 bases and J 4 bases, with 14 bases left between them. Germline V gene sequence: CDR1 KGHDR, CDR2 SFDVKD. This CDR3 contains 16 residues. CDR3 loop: CATSDRGRRGTGELFF. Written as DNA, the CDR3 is TGTGCCACCAGTGATCGCGGCAGGCGGGGCACCGGGGAGCTGTTTTTT.

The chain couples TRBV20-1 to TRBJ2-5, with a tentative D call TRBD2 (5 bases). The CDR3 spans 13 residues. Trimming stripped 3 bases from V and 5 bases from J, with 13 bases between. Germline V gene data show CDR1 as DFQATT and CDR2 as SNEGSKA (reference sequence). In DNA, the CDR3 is TGCAGTGCTAGTGGGCTAGCCCTGGAGACCCAGTACTTC. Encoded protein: CSASGLALETQYF.

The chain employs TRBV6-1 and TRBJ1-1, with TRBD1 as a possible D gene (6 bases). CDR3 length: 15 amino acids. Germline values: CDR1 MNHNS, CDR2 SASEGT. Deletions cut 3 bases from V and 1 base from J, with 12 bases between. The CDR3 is CASSDHRVTNTEAFF. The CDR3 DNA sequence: TGTGCCAGCAGTGACCACAGGGTCACGAACACTGAAGCTTTCTTT.

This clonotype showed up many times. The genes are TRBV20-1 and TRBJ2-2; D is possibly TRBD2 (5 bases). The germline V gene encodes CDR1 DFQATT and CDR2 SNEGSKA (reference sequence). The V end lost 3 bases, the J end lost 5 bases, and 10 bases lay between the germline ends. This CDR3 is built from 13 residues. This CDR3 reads CSARARGTGELFF. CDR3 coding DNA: TGCAGTGCTAGGGCTCGGGGTACCGGGGAGCTGTTTTTT.

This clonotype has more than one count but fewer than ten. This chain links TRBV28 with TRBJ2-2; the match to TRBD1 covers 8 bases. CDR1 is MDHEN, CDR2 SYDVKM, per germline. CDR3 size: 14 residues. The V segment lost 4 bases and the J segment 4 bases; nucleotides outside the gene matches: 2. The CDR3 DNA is TGTGCCAGCAGTTACGGGACAGGCACCGGGGAGCTGTTTTTT. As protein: CASSYGTGTGELFF.

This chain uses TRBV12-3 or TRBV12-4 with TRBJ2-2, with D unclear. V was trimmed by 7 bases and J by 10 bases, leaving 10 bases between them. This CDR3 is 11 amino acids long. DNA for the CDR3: TGTGCCAGCACCCCCCACGAGGAGCTGTTTTTT. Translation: CASTPHEELFF.

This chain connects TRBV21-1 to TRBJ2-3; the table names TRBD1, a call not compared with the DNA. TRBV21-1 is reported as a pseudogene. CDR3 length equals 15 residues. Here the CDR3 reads CASSKNGGHTDTQYF. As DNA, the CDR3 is TGTGCCAGCAGCAAAAACGGAGGACACACAGATACGCAGTATTTT.

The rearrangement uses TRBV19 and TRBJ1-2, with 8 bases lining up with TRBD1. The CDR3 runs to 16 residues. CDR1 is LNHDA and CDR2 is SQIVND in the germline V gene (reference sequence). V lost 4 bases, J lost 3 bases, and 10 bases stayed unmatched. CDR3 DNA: TGTGCCAGTAGTAGCCCTTCCGGACAGGGTGACTATGGCTACACCTTC. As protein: CASSSPSGQGDYGYTF.

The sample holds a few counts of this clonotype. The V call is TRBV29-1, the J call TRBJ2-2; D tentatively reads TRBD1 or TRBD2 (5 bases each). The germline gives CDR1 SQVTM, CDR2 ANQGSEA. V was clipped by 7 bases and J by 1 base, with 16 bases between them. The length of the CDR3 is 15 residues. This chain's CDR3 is CSASLRGVNTGELFF. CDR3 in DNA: TGCAGCGCGTCGTTGAGAGGGGTGAACACCGGGGAGCTGTTTTTT.

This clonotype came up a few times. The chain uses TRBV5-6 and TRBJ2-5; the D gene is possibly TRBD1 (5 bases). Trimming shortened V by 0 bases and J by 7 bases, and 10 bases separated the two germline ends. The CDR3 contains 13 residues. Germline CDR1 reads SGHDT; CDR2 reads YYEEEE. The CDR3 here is CASSLGQGGTQYF. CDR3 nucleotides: TGTGCCAGCAGCTTGGGGCAGGGTGGGACCCAGTACTTC.

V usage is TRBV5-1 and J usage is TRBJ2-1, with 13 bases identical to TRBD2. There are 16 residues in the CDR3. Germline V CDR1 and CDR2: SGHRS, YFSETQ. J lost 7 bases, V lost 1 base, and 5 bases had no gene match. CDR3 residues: CASSLSLAGGNNEQFF. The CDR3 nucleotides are TGCGCCAGCAGCTTGTCACTAGCGGGAGGGAATAATGAGCAGTTCTTC. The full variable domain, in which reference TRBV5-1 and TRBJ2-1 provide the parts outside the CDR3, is KAGVTQTPRYLIKTRGQQVTLSCSPISGHRSVSWYQQTPGQGLQFLFEYFSETQRNKGNFPGRFSGRQFSNSRSEMNVSTLELGDSALYLCASSLSLAGGNNEQFFGPGTRLTVL.

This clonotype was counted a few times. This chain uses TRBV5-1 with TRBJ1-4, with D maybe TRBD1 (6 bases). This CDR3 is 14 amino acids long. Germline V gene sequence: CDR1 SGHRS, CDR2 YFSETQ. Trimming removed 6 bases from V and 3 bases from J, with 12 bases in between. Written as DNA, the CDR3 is TGCGCCAGCACCCAACAGGGCCCTAATGAAAAACTGTTTTTT. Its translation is CASTQQGPNEKLFF.

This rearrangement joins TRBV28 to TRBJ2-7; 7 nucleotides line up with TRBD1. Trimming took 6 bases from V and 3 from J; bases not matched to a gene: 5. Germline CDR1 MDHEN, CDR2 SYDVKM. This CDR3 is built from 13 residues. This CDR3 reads CASRATGNYEQYV. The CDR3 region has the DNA TGTGCCAGCAGAGCGACAGGGAACTACGAGCAGTACGTC.

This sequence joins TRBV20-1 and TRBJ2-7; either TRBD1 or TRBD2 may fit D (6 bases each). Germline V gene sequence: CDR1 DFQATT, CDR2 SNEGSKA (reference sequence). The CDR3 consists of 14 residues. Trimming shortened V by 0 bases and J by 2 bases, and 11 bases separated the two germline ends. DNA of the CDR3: TGCAGTGCTAGAGATCGAAGGGGGGCCTACGAGCAGTACGTC. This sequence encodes CSARDRRGAYEQYV.

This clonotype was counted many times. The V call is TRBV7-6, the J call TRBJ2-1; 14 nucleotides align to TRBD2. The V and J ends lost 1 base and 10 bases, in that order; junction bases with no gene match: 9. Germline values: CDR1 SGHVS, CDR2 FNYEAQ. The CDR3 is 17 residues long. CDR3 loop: CASSLVPTSGGASEQFF. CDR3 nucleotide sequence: TGTGCCAGCAGCTTAGTCCCGACTAGCGGGGGGGCATCCGAGCAGTTCTTC.

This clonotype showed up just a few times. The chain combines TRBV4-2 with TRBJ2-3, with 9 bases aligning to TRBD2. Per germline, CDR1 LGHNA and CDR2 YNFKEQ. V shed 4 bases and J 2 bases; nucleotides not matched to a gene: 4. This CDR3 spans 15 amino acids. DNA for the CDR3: TGTGCCAGCAGCCCCCGACTAGCGGACACAGATACGCAGTATTTT. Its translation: CASSPRLADTDTQYF.

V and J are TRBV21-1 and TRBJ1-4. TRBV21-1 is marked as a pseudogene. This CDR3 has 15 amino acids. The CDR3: CASSKHYRRNEKLFF. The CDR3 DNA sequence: TGTGCCAGCAGCAAACACTACAGGAGGAATGAAAAACTGTTTTTT.

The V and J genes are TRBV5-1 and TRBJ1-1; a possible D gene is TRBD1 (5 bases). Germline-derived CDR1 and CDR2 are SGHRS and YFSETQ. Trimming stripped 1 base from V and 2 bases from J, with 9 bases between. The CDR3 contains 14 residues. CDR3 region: CASSLTGFNTEAFF. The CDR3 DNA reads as TGCGCCAGCAGCTTGACAGGATTTAACACTGAAGCTTTCTTT.

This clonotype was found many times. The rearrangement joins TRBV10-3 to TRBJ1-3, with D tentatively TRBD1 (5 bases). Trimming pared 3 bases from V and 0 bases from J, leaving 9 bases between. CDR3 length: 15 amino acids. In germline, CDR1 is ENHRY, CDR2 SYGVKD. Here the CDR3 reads CAISEAGSSGNTIYF. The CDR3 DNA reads TGTGCCATCAGTGAAGCAGGGAGCTCTGGAAACACCATATATTTT.

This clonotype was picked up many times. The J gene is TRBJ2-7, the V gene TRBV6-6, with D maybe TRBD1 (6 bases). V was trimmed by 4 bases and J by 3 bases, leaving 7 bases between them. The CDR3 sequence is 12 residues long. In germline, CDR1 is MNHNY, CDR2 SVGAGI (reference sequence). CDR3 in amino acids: CASSSQGYEQYV. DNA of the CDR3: TGTGCCAGCAGTTCACAGGGCTACGAGCAGTACGTC.